The text below deals with one TCR beta chain. The data derive from a study of shared clonotypes between healthy human individuals. None of the donors, who were healthy HIV-negative adults, had recently had acute infections or vaccinations. Authors' methods: Owing to the provision of junction-only sequences devoid of quality scores by immunoSEQ, filtering differed. Libraries were prepared by immunoSEQ multiplex PCR; TCRdb keeps only in-frame clonotypes and omits some of them. The V and J calls and clone size come from that table; D and trimming were worked out from the DNA. The profile shows 300,000 to 400,000 clones, less than 85% of them singletons. V was clipped by 4 bases and J by 0 bases; unmatched bases: 6. The germline gives CDR1 SGHNT, CDR2 YYREEE (reference sequence). This CDR3 contains 16 residues.

Sequencing used memory CD4+ T cells sorted from blood. Described subset: CD45RA-negative fraction. The source is a man aged 25-45 years in good health. This rearrangement joins TRBV5-4 to TRBJ2-3, with 9 bases aligning to TRBD1. CDR3 residues: CASSQGGTGSTDTQYF. The CDR3 nucleotides are TGTGCCAGCAGCCAGGGCGGGACAGGGAGCACAGATACGCAGTATTTT.